The clone carrying this T cell receptor beta chain has a single count. The antigen is undetermined. The data derive from a study of cytomegalovirus exposure and HLA in healthy donors. Study-wide background: Most genotyped donors, roughly 80% of more than 300, had Caucasian-associated genetic ancestry.

This CDR3 comprises 15 residues. CDR1 and CDR2 (germline): GTSNPN, SVGIG (reference sequence). Trimming left V 0 bases short and J 0 bases short, with 6 bases between. Overall study findings and caveats: With further analysis later on, most CMV-associated TCR beta chains appeared HLA-restricted. Cytomegalovirus status was reportedly diagnosed by the classifier with high sensitivity and specificity.

The PCR ran on 60 Vbeta and 13 Jbeta primers. Produced via immunoSEQ multiplex PCR; TCRdb's table is partial and in-frame only. The sample carries 66,000 or so clones, around 92% recorded once. The TCR originated in a young man in good health and CMV-seropositive. The chain is built from TRBV30 and TRBJ2-6; D is uncertain. The sample taken for sequencing was PBMCs. The CDR3 loop is CAWSVYSSGANVLTF. In DNA, the CDR3 is TGTGCCTGGAGTGTCTACTCCTCTGGGGCCAACGTCCTGACTTTC.